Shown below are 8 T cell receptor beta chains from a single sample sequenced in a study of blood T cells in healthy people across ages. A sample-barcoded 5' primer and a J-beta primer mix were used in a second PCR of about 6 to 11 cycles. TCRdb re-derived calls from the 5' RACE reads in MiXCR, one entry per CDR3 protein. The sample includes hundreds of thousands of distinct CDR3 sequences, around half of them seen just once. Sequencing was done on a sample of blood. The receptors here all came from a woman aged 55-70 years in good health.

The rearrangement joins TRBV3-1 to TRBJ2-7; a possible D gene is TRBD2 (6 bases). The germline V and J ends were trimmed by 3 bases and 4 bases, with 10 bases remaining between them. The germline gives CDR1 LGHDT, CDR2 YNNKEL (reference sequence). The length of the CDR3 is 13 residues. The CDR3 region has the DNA TGTGCCAGCAGCCAGGGACTTGGGTACGAGCAGTACTTC. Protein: CASSQGLGYEQYF.

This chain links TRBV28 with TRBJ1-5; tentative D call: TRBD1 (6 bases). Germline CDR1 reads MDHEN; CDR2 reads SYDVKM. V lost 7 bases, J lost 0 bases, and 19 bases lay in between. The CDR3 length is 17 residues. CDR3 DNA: TGTGCCAGCATGACGTTCGGCAGGGGTAATAGCAATCAGCCCCAGCATTTT. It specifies CASMTFGRGNSNQPQHF.

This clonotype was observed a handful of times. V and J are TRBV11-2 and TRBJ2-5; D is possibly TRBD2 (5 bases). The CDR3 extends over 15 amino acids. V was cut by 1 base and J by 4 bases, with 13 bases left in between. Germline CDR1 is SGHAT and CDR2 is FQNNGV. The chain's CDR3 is CASSLGASGSETQYF. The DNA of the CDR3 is TGTGCCAGCAGCTTAGGCGCGTCGGGGTCAGAGACCCAGTACTTC.

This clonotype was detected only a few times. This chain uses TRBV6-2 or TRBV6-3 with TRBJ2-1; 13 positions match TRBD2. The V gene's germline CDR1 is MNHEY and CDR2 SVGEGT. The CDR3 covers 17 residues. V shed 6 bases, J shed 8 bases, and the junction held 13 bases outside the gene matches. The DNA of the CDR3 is TGTGCCAGCAGACATCTAGTCGGAACTAGCGGGAGGGATGAGCAGTTCTTC. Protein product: CASRHLVGTSGRDEQFF.

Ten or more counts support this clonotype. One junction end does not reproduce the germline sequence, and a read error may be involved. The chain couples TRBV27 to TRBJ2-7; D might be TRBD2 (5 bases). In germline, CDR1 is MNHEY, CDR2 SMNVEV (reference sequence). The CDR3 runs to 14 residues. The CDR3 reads CASSPSRGPYEQYF. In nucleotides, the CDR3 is TGCGCCAGCAGCCCAAGTCGGGGTCCCTACGAGCAGTACTTC.

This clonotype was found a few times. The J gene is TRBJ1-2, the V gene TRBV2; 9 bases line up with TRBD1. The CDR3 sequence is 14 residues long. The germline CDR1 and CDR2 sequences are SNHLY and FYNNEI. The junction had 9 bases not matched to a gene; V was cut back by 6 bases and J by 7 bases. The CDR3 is CASRKNQGQGGYTF. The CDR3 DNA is TGTGCCAGCAGAAAAAATCAGGGACAGGGTGGCTACACCTTC.

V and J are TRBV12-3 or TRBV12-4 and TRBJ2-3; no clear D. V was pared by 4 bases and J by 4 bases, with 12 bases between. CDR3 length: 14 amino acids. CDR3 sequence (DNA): TGTGCCAGCAGTTACGATGGTATATCAGATACGCAGTATTTT. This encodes CASSYDGISDTQYF.

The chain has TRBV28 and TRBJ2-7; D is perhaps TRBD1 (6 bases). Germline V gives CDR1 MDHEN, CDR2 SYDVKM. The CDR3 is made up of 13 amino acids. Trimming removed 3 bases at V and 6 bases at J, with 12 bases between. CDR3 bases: TGTGCCAGCAGTTTTGGACAGTTGGCCGAGCAGTACTTC. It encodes CASSFGQLAEQYF.